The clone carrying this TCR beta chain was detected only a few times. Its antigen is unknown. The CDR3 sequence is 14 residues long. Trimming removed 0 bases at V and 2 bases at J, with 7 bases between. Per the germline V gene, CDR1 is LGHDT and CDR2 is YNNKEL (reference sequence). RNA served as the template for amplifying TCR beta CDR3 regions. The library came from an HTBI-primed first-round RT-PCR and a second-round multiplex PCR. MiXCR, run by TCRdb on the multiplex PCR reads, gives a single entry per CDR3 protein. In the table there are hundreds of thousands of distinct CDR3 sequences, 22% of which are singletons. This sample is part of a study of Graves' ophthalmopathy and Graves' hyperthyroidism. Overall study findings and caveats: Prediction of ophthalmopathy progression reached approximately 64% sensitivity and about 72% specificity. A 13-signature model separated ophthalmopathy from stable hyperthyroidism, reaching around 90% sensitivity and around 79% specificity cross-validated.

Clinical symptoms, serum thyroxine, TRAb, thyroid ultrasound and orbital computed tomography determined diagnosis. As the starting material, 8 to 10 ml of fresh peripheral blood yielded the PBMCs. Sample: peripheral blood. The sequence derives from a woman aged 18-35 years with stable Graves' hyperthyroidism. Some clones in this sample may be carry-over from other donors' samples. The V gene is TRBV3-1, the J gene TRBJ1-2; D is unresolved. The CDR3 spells CASSQDSRNYGYTF. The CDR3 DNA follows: TGTGCCAGCAGCCAAGATTCGAGGAACTATGGCTACACCTTC.